This T cell receptor (beta chain) appears in the sequencing data of a study of cytomegalovirus exposure and HLA in healthy donors. Study outcomes and limitations: HLA restriction was apparent for most CMV-associated TCR beta chains in a later analysis. Several V segments, TRBV6-2 and TRBV6-3 among them, could not be told apart and were dropped.

Germline assignment: CDR1 SGHAT and CDR2 FQNNGV. CDR3 length: 15 residues. The ends lost 5 bases at V and 2 bases at J; junction bases unmatched: 6. Both 60 Vbeta primers and 13 Jbeta primers went into the PCR. This table comes from immunoSEQ multiplex PCR, and its TCRdb copy is limited to in-frame clones, with some not included. The data contain some 180,000 clones, around 75% of them singletons. Of note for this clone: Antigen specificity is unknown.

The receptor was derived from a female donor in good health and CMV-seronegative. Sequenced material: PBMCs. This chain connects TRBV11-2 to TRBJ1-5, with TRBD1 matching over 7 bases. DNA for the CDR3: TGTGCCAGCAGCAGAGGGACAGCAGGCAATCAGCCCCAGCATTTT. Translation gives CASSRGTAGNQPQHF.